This TCR beta chain derives from a study of blood T cell repertoires in COVID-19. The data were produced by immunoSEQ multiplex PCR, yet TCRdb's version contains in-frame clones alone and is incomplete. The sample includes 450,000 to 500,000 clones, roughly 87% seen only once; the top ten take roughly 0.7%. The CDR3 is made up of 16 amino acids. The ends lost 1 base at V and 1 base at J; junction bases unmatched: 6. The germline V gene encodes CDR1 SGHRS and CDR2 YFSETQ. The source is a young woman who had recovered from COVID-19. The sample comprised PBMCs or T cells enriched from blood (not recorded which). The rearrangement joins TRBV5-1 to TRBJ2-3; 7 bases agree with TRBD2. The CDR3 spells CASSLSGGTRTDTQYF. Written as DNA, the CDR3 is TGCGCCAGCAGCTTGTCCGGGGGGACCCGCACAGATACGCAGTATTTT.